This TCR beta chain was sequenced in a study of post-analysis software for immune sequencing data (dated by TCRdb to between 2015 and 2017). Study-level background: The recorded disease courses included relapsing-remitting, secondary progressive and progressive-relapsing multiple sclerosis, and some patients had no subtype annotation. A subset of samples was prepared in parallel using single-end sample barcoding, then pooled and co-amplified after Illumina adapter ligation. The patient repertoires were compared against 11 previously published healthy control repertoires obtained from donors aged about 6 to 25 years. Study-level results and caveats: Significantly lower normalized Chao1 diversity was found in multiple sclerosis patients than in controls, suggesting substantial peripheral T-cell clonal expansion. Significantly higher frequencies in patients than in controls were found for roughly five TRBV segments, including TRBV5-6, TRBV5-1 and TRBV20-1. Direct clustering with F measure revealed strong co-clustering of samples prepared in the same batch, which led to a batch-effect correction. The control group was slightly older than the multiple sclerosis patient group.

As regards this clonotype: This receptor's antigen is unknown. Base qualities were left out, and no much larger clone turns up one base away.

The library came from PCR. These reads were obtained on an Illumina HiSeq 2500. Unique molecular identifiers were incorporated into TCR beta cDNA libraries to reduce PCR and sequencing biases. Per 1 to 10 million input T cells, some 500,000 cDNA molecules were obtained, such that each molecule approximated one T cell. The same protocol used for the earlier healthy control dataset was applied to prepare and sequence the patient libraries. Samples belonging to the same batch were prepared together, multiplexed and sequenced on a shared HiSeq lane. Per the source publication's procedure: Raw barcoded reads were processed with MIGEC, discarding single-read molecular identifier groups before consensus assembly and CDR3 extraction. Clonotype tables were post-analysed with VDJtools, normalizing diversity by down-sampling all datasets to the smallest sample size. To correct batch-related cross-sample contamination, repertoire overlap clustering matched CDR3 amino acid sequences but not nucleotide sequences. TCRdb cleaned the public reads at Q25 with fastp, built clones with MiXCR and kept in-frame beta chains. Rows with a matching CDR3 protein are joined into one entry that keeps the most common DNA and genes. These V and J calls derive from TCRdb rather than the authors' analysis. This sample has 750,000 to 950,000 distinct CDR3 sequences in its table, and under 60% of those were observed once. The top ten hold 4.9% of the sample.

To demonstrate the VDJtools post-analysis software, the study profiled TCR beta repertoires from the peripheral blood of approximately twelve young patients with multiple sclerosis. Multiple sclerosis patients were children and adolescents aged roughly 6 to 16 years. The germline V gene provides CDR1 SGHDN and CDR2 FVKESK. V has 3 bases trimmed and J has 0 bases trimmed; junction bases matching no gene number 4. From its cysteine to its phenylalanine, the CDR3 spans 16 amino acids. This entry keeps only the CDR3 DNA: 48 bases, framed from base 1. Sequences were obtained from blood. In this chain, TRBV14 is recombined with TRBJ2-5; TRBD2 aligns with 10 central bases. The clonotype comes from a girl between 10 and 17 years old with multiple sclerosis. The CDR3 region reads CASSQWTSGNQETQYF. In nucleotide form, the sequence is TGTGCCAGCAGCCAGTGGACTAGCGGCAACCAAGAGACCCAGTACTTC.